The 14 T cell receptor beta chains reported below all come from one sample, sequenced in a study of shared clonotypes between healthy human individuals. Method: immunoSEQ multiplex PCR; TCRdb's copy keeps in-frame clones and lacks some. The table shows some 1 million clones, with about 76% occurring only once. The sample was memory CD4+ T cells sorted from blood. The sample's subset: CD45RA-negative fraction. Receptor source: a man aged 18 to 29 in good health.

To note about this clone: Within the sample, other DNA sequences also encode this same CDR3. The chain links TRBV18 to TRBJ1-1; D possibly corresponds to TRBD1 (5 bases). The germline V gene has CDR1 KGHSH and CDR2 LQKENI. The CDR3 runs to 13 residues. V shed 6 bases and J shed 1 base, with 9 bases lying between them. This CDR3 reads CASSLDRNTEAFF. The DNA of the CDR3 is TGTGCCAGCTCCCTAGACAGGAACACTGAAGCTTTCTTT.

The chain joins TRBV5-1 to TRBJ2-5; TRBD2 is a possible D gene (7 bases). Trimming removed 6 bases at V and 4 bases at J, with 19 bases between. The CDR3 is 15 residues long. Germline CDR1 SGHRS, CDR2 YFSETQ. In DNA, the CDR3 is TGCGCCAGCAAGAGGTCGGGGGGCCTAGGAGAGACCCAGTACTTC. Its protein is CASKRSGGLGETQYF.

V gene TRBV28 combines with J gene TRBJ1-6; 12 positions match TRBD1. The trim removed 5 bases at V and 10 bases at J, leaving 12 bases unmatched. Per the germline V gene, CDR1 is MDHEN and CDR2 is SYDVKM. The CDR3 is 17 amino acids. CDR3 residues: CASSPPGQGAKKSPLHF. The CDR3 nucleotides read TGTGCCAGCAGTCCCCCGGGACAGGGGGCGAAGAAGTCACCCCTCCACTTT. The full variable domain, in which reference TRBV28 and TRBJ1-6 provide the parts outside the CDR3, is DVKVTQSSRYLVKRTGEKVFLECVQDMDHENMFWYRQDPGLGLRLIYFSYDVKMKEKGDIPEGYSVSREKKERFSLILESASTNQTSMYLCASSPPGQGAKKSPLHFGNGTRLTVT.

This sequence joins TRBV9 and TRBJ2-3, with D possibly called TRBD1 or TRBD2 (5 bases each). The CDR3 runs to 14 residues. Germline V gives CDR1 SGDLS, CDR2 YYNGEE. V lost 0 bases, J lost 5 bases, and 10 bases lay in between. The CDR3 DNA is TGTGCCAGCAGCGTAGGAGGGGTGGTAGATACGCAGTATTTT. This sequence encodes CASSVGGVVDTQYF.

The DNA for the CDR3 is TGTGCCAGCACGAGGATTTCCTACGAGCAGTACTTC. The encoded protein is CASTRISYEQYF. The chain is built from TRBV2 and TRBJ2-7; unclear D gene. Trimming removed 7 bases from V and 1 base from J, with 8 bases in between. This CDR3 region has 12 residues. Germline values: CDR1 SNHLY, CDR2 FYNNEI.

This clone was counted a few times. The chain is built from TRBV11-3 and TRBJ2-7; 13 bases are a match to TRBD2. Germline CDR1 is SGHNT and CDR2 is YENEEA. Losses at the gene ends were 5 bases for V and 5 bases for J; bases not matched to a gene: 3. This CDR3 has 14 amino acids. DNA of the CDR3: TGTGCCAGCAGCAAAGGACTAGCGGGGGACGAGCAGTACTTC. It is translated as CASSKGLAGDEQYF.

A few counts support this clone. This sequence joins TRBV10-3 and TRBJ2-3; TRBD2 matches 7 bases. The J segment lost 8 bases and the V segment lost 1 base, leaving 9 bases of the junction unmatched. This CDR3 comprises 15 residues. CDR1 is ENHRY and CDR2 is SYGVKD in the germline V gene. CDR3 sequence: CAISEYGREYATQYF. CDR3 nucleotides: TGTGCCATCAGTGAGTACGGGCGGGAGTACGCTACGCAGTATTTT.

This clone was seen only a few times. The CDR3 DNA reads as TGCGCCAGCAGCTTGTTCCCCACAGATACGCAGTATTTT. Residues: CASSLFPTDTQYF. The chain combines TRBV5-1 with TRBJ2-3; D uncertain. The CDR3 is 13 amino acids. V was shortened by 1 base and J by 2 bases, with 5 bases between the two germline ends. Germline V gene data show CDR1 as SGHRS and CDR2 as YFSETQ. The full variable domain, completed using reference TRBV5-1 and TRBJ2-3, is KAGVTQTPRYLIKTRGQQVTLSCSPISGHRSVSWYQQTPGQGLQFLFEYFSETQRNKGNFPGRFSGRQFSNSRSEMNVSTLELGDSALYLCASSLFPTDTQYFGPGTRLTVL.

The chain combines TRBV30 with TRBJ2-6, with 7 bases lining up with TRBD1. This CDR3 has 13 amino acids. The V gene end was trimmed by 0 bases and the J gene end by 9 bases; junction bases not matched to a gene: 2. Germline CDR1 and CDR2: GTSNPN and SVGIG (reference sequence). The CDR3 nucleotides read TGTGCCTGGAGTGTAGGGACAGTCAACGTCCTGACTTTC. Its translation is CAWSVGTVNVLTF.

The rearrangement links TRBV4-1 to TRBJ1-6, with D tentatively TRBD1 (5 bases). CDR3 length equals 15 residues. Germline-derived CDR1 and CDR2 are MGHRA and YSYEKL. The V end was cut by 0 bases, the J end by 4 bases, with 7 bases between. CDR3 amino acids: CASSQESGYNSPLHF. CDR3 DNA: TGCGCCAGCAGCCAAGAATCAGGGTATAATTCACCCCTCCACTTT.

A note on this clone: This likely stems from a read error, as it lies one base from a far larger clone. The gene calls are TRBV19 and TRBJ2-7, with 10 nucleotides matching TRBD1. This CDR3 region has 14 residues. The junction had 1 base not matched to a gene; V was cut back by 5 bases and J by 0 bases. Germline V CDR1 and CDR2: LNHDA, SQIVND (reference sequence). The CDR3: CASSWTGGSYEQYF. CDR3 coding DNA: TGTGCCAGTAGTTGGACAGGGGGCTCCTACGAGCAGTACTTC.

V and J are TRBV11-2 and TRBJ1-1; D gene uncertain. The CDR3 sequence is 14 residues long. The germline V gene encodes CDR1 SGHAT and CDR2 FQNNGV. Trimming removed 1 base at V and 3 bases at J, with 9 bases between. The CDR3: CASSLGRSDTEAFF. The CDR3 DNA reads TGTGCCAGCAGCTTAGGGCGGTCGGACACTGAAGCTTTCTTT.

V is TRBV7-2 and J is TRBJ2-7; 8 bases align to TRBD2. The V and J ends lost 5 bases and 2 bases, in that order; junction bases with no gene match: 5. Germline V gene lookup returns CDR1 SGHTA and CDR2 FQGNSA. This CDR3 region has 14 residues. The CDR3 region is CASSNSGTAYEQYF. The DNA for the CDR3 is TGTGCCAGCAGCAATAGCGGGACTGCCTACGAGCAGTACTTC.

This chain links TRBV10-1 with TRBJ2-2; the match to TRBD2 covers 7 bases. The germline gives CDR1 WNHNN, CDR2 SYGVQD (reference sequence). The CDR3 sequence is 13 residues long. Trimming at V came to 2 bases and at J to 8 bases, leaving 2 bases not matched to a gene. The CDR3: CASSETAGGELFF. CDR3 sequence (DNA): TGCGCCAGCAGTGAGACAGCGGGGGGGGAGCTGTTTTTT.